This T cell receptor beta chain was identified in a study of T cell repertoires in cytomegalovirus infection (dated by TCRdb to the late 2010s). Background for the entire study: The HLA type of each donor mattered for the analysis, because public TCR beta signatures pointed to carriage of CMV infection along with the matching HLA type. Results and caveats for the whole study, not just this receptor: The ex vivo response was dominated by HLA-C-restricted CMV-specific TCR beta clonotypes, and the single most frequent clonotype in two of eight donors was supplied by these HLA-C-restricted clonotypes. Cumulative frequency of public TCR beta family members discriminated carriers of CMV infection plus the relevant HLA type in this cohort and an independent roughly 350-donor cohort.

Reading the germline V gene gives CDR1 MGHRA and CDR2 YSYEKL. V was cut back by 2 bases and J by 1 base, leaving a gap of 7 bases between them. Spanning cysteine to phenylalanine, the CDR3 consists of 14 amino acids. The kept DNA is CDR3 alone, 42 bases in frame from the first base. Data came from an Illumina HiSeq 1500. TCRdb applied fastp at Q25 and MiXCR to the public reads, then kept only in-frame beta chains. All rows with the same CDR3 protein become a single entry with the most common DNA and genes. In all, the sample holds more than 400,000 distinct CDR3 sequences, and 26% of those were seen once. Around 13% of the sample belongs to the ten largest clones. Note on this clonotype: The antigen it recognizes is unknown. Per-nucleotide qualities are absent, and no much larger clonotype sits a single base away.

The chain uses TRBV4-1 and TRBJ2-3; the D region possibly corresponds to TRBD2 (5 bases align). The receptor comes from a human donor in good health (CMV status not recorded). Some clones in this sample may be carry-over from other donors' samples. The sequenced sample was PBMCs. The CDR3 corresponds to CASSQWTRTDTQYF. The sequenced DNA: TGCGCCAGCAGCCAATGGACTCGCACAGATACGCAGTATTTT.